Sequencing of this T cell receptor (beta chain) was carried out in a study of cytomegalovirus exposure and HLA in healthy donors. Vbeta (60) and Jbeta (13) primers were used in the PCR. Generated by immunoSEQ multiplex PCR, the TCRdb table keeps only in-frame clones and is missing some. The sample lists over 120,000 clones, approximately 78% occurring once. V shed 5 bases, J shed 3 bases, and the junction held 6 bases outside the gene matches. The CDR3 runs 15 residues. The germline gives CDR1 SNHLY, CDR2 FYNNEI. The chain is built from TRBV2 and TRBJ2-1, with 8 bases identical to TRBD2. Sample: PBMCs. The TCR was taken from a woman between 18 and 30 years old in good health and CMV-seropositive. In DNA form, the CDR3 reads TGTGCCAGCAGTATTCTAGCGGGTCTCTACAATGAGCAGTTCTTC. It translates to CASSILAGLYNEQFF.